This TCR beta chain was identified during a study of tumor-infiltrating lymphocytes in localized non-small cell lung cancer. The CDR3 contains 13 residues. The germline V gene has CDR1 SNHLY and CDR2 FYNNEI. V dropped 6 bases and J dropped 2 bases, with 10 bases sitting between them. Generated by immunoSEQ multiplex PCR, the TCRdb table keeps only in-frame clones and is missing some. The table has some 9,000 clones, approximately 64% seen once; the top ten hold around a tenth. This clonotype was sampled from a human donor with non-small cell lung cancer. The chain combines TRBV2 with TRBJ1-2; D uncertain. Sequenced input: uninvolved lung tissue not adjacent to the tumor. The CDR3 region has the DNA TGTGCCAGCAGCCCACCCCAGAACTATGGCTACACCTTC. Its translation: CASSPPQNYGYTF.